What follows is one T cell receptor beta chain and its context. As for time point: cycle 4 day 1 (C4D1), after less than 7 weeks of nivolumab. Every patient was affected by relapse after autologous stem cell transplantation, while exposure to brentuximab vedotin was not uniform. Thawed PBMCs yielded CD4+ T cells through magnetic negative selection. Profiling relied on immunoSEQ multiplex PCR, and the TCRdb table lists in-frame clones only, not all of them. The table includes about 12,000 clones, around nine tenths detected once. This specimen belongs to a study of PD-1 blockade in classical Hodgkin lymphoma. Between the trimmed V and J ends, which lost 5 bases and 2 bases, there was a span of 8 bases. CDR3 length: 13 residues. Germline V gives CDR1 SGHTA, CDR2 FQGTGA.

This material consisted of CD4+ T cells from blood, taken before the fourth cycle of nivolumab. The chain combines TRBV7-3 with TRBJ2-3; D perhaps matches TRBD2 (5 bases). The sequence came from a human donor with classical Hodgkin lymphoma. CDR3 nucleotides: TGTGCCAGCAGCGCTAGCTCCACAGATACGCAGTATTTT. Its protein product is CASSASSTDTQYF.